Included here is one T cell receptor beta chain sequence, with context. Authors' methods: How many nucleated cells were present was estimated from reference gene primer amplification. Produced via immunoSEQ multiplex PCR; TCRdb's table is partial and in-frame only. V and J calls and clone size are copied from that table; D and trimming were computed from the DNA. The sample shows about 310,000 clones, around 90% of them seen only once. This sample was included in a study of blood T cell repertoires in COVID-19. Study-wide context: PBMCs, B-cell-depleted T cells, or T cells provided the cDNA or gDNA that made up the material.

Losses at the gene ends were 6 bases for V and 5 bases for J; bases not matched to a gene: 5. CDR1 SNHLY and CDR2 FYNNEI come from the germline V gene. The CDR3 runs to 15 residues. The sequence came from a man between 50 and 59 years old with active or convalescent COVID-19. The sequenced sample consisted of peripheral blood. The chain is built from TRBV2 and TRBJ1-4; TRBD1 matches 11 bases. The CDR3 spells CASSRDRGENEKLFF. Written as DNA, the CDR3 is TGTGCCAGCAGCCGGGACAGGGGGGAGAATGAAAAACTGTTTTTT.